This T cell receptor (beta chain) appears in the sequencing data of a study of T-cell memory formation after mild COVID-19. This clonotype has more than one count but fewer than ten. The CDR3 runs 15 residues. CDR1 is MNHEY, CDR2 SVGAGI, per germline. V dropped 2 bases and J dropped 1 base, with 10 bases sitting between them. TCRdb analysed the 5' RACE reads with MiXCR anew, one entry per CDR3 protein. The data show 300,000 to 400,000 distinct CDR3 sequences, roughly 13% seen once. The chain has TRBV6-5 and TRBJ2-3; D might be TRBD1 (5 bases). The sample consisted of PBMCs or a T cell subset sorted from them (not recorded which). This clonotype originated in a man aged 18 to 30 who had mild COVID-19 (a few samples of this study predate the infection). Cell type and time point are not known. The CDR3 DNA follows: TGTGCCAGCAGTTACCCCAGGGAAGGCACAGATACGCAGTATTTT. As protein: CASSYPREGTDTQYF.